This T cell receptor (beta chain) was observed in a study of monozygotic twins with inflammatory bowel disease. cDNA synthesis was performed in eight separate reactions for each sample. From the 5' RACE reads, TCRdb lists one entry per CDR3 protein and no DNA. The clone table shows approximately 200,000 distinct CDR3 sequences, with the ten largest holding 1.5% to 2%. Total RNA from whole blood was isolated with no T cell sorting. Germline loops: CDR1 MNHEY, CDR2 SVGAGI. This CDR3 has 19 residues. The chain is built from TRBV6-5 and TRBJ2-1; TCRdb's D call, TRBD1, is unchecked because there is no DNA. Input material: blood. The clonotype comes from a human donor with ulcerative colitis or Crohn's disease, or a healthy co-twin of an affected twin (not recorded which). The chain's CDR3 is CASSYFTLSPAWGLNEQFF.